A single sample is the source of the 21 T cell receptor beta chains below, sequenced in a study of blood T cell repertoires in COVID-19. Sequenced by immunoSEQ multiplex PCR; TCRdb stores in-frame clones only, minus some. The sample has fewer than 250,000 clones, about 87% seen once. Input material: peripheral blood. The receptors were gathered from a man between 65 and 80 years old with acute or convalescent COVID-19.

The chain recombines TRBV7-6 with TRBJ2-1, with TRBD2 identical over 7 bases. Trimming removed 3 bases from V and 5 bases from J; junction bases left unmatched: 7. Germline assignment: CDR1 SGHVS and CDR2 FNYEAQ. The CDR3 runs 15 residues. DNA of the CDR3: TGTGCCAGCAGCTTCCAGGGAGGGCTCGACAATGAGCAGTTCTTC. Its protein is CASSFQGGLDNEQFF.

Details on this clone: One junction end does not reproduce the germline sequence, and a read error may be involved. The J gene is TRBJ2-7, the V gene TRBV5-4; no definite D call. Germline V gene lookup returns CDR1 SGHNT and CDR2 YYREEE (reference sequence). The CDR3 runs 13 residues. The CDR3 DNA reads TGTGCCAGCAGGTTGGACCTAGCCTACGAGCAGTACTTC. Amino acids: CASRLDLAYEQYF. The complete variable domain, with remaining parts taken from reference TRBV5-4 and TRBJ2-7, reads ETGVTQSPTHLIKTRGQQVTLRCSSQSGHNTVSWYQQALGQGPQFIFQYYREEENGRGNFPPRFSGLQFPNYSSELNVNALELDDSALYLCASRLDLAYEQYFGPGTRLTVT.

The CDR3 loop is CAISESEGPGQAFF. The CDR3 DNA reads TGTGCCATCAGTGAGTCCGAGGGTCCAGGCCAAGCTTTCTTT. The chain employs TRBV10-3 and TRBJ1-1; D not certain. Trimming took 0 bases from V and 9 from J, leaving 14 bases between them. Per germline, CDR1 ENHRY and CDR2 SYGVKD. CDR3 size: 14 residues.

This clone occurred once. The rearrangement links TRBV29-1 to TRBJ1-1; D unresolved. Germline assignment: CDR1 SQVTM and CDR2 ANQGSEA. The CDR3 covers 14 residues. V was pared by 7 bases and J by 0 bases, with 15 bases between. CDR3 sequence: CSGGGGPLNTEAFF. For the CDR3, the DNA is TGCAGCGGGGGTGGTGGGCCACTGAACACTGAAGCTTTCTTT.

This chain joins TRBV6-6 and TRBJ1-6, with TRBD1 identical over 7 bases. V shed 10 bases, J shed 8 bases, and the junction held 11 bases outside the gene matches. Germline V gene sequence: CDR1 MNHNY, CDR2 SVGAGI (reference sequence). This CDR3 has 14 residues. The CDR3 DNA follows: TGTGCCACCAGAGGGGGCTCTTATTATTCACCCCTCCACTTT. This codes for CATRGGSYYSPLHF.

This clone appeared once. The chain links TRBV28 to TRBJ1-2, with D hard to call. Germline V gene data show CDR1 as MDHEN and CDR2 as SYDVKM. The length of the CDR3 is 13 residues. Between the trimmed V and J ends, which lost 5 bases and 3 bases, there was a span of 10 bases. CDR3 residues: CASSTLGDYGYTF. CDR3 in DNA: TGTGCCAGCAGTACGCTGGGAGACTATGGCTACACCTTC.

The V gene is TRBV29-1, the J gene TRBJ1-4, with TRBD1 matching 7 bases. This CDR3 has 13 residues. The germline gives CDR1 SQVTM, CDR2 ANQGSEA. V dropped 5 bases and J dropped 5; count of bases not matched to a gene: 5. The CDR3 coding sequence is TGCAGCGTTTCTGAACAGGGGAATGAAAAACTGTTTTTT. It yields the protein CSVSEQGNEKLFF.

V is TRBV28 and J is TRBJ2-7; D perhaps matches TRBD2 (6 bases). Deletions cut 8 bases from V and 6 bases from J, with 17 bases between. CDR3 length: 13 residues. The germline V gene has CDR1 MDHEN and CDR2 SYDVKM. Here the CDR3 reads CASGTAAPFEQYF. In DNA, the CDR3 is TGTGCCAGCGGGACTGCGGCCCCTTTCGAGCAGTACTTC.

This sequence joins TRBV29-1 and TRBJ2-7; 10 bases fit TRBD2. The CDR3 runs to 15 residues. The germline gives CDR1 SQVTM, CDR2 ANQGSEA. The J segment lost 1 base and the V segment lost 5 bases, leaving 8 bases of the junction unmatched. Written as DNA, the CDR3 is TGCAGCGTTTGGCTAGCGGGAGTGGTATCCTACGAGCAGTACTTC. Translation: CSVWLAGVVSYEQYF.

The chain carries TRBV5-1 and TRBJ1-2, with 7 bases that match TRBD1. The CDR3 has 14 residues. The trim removed 0 bases at V and 5 bases at J, leaving 4 bases unmatched. CDR1 is SGHRS and CDR2 is YFSETQ in the germline V gene. This CDR3 is CASSLETGPYGYTF. The DNA of the CDR3 is TGCGCCAGCAGCTTGGAGACAGGGCCGTATGGCTACACCTTC.

The CDR3 spells CASSLIFDNEQFF. In DNA form, the CDR3 reads TGTGCCAGCAGCTTAATCTTCGACAATGAGCAGTTCTTC. This chain uses TRBV7-3 with TRBJ2-1; D call uncertain. This CDR3 has 13 residues. V lost 1 base and J 5 bases, leaving 6 bases between the germline ends. Per germline, CDR1 SGHTA and CDR2 FQGTGA.

DNA of the CDR3: TGTGCCATCGCCGGGGAAGCCGGAGAGACCCAGTACTTC. This codes for CAIAGEAGETQYF. The chain joins TRBV10-3 to TRBJ2-5; D is perhaps TRBD2 (5 bases). Looked up from germline, CDR1 is ENHRY and CDR2 is SYGVKD. V was cut by 8 bases and J by 4 bases, with 14 bases left in between. This CDR3 has 13 residues.

This clone was recorded once. This sequence joins TRBV7-2 and TRBJ1-2; a weak D match, TRBD1 (5 bases). Trimming took off 6 bases at V and 8 bases at J, with 16 bases between the two ends. The CDR3 is 13 residues long. From germline, CDR1 is SGHTA and CDR2 FQGNSA. Here the CDR3 DNA reads TGTGCCAGCAGGATACAGGTTAATGGCGGCTACACCTTC. This codes for CASRIQVNGGYTF.

A word on this clone: The junction departs from the called germline gene at one end, perhaps through a read error. The chain links TRBV23-1 to TRBJ1-5; 7 bases line up with TRBD1. TRBV23-1 carries the ORF label, with uncertain function. This CDR3 spans 20 amino acids. The CDR3, as DNA: TGCGCTAGCAGCGGGACAGACATATCCGCACTCCCTTATAGCAATCAGCCCCAGCATTTT. Its translation is CASSGTDISALPYSNQPQHF.

The chain carries TRBV27 and TRBJ2-7; possibly TRBD2 for D (5 bases). The CDR3 runs to 15 residues. Germline V CDR1 and CDR2: MNHEY, SMNVEV (reference sequence). Trimming cost V 3 bases and J 1 base, with 13 bases left between them. The CDR3 nucleotides are TGTGCCAGCAGTTTGACAAGTACGGGGTCCTACGAGCAGTACTTC. Its protein product is CASSLTSTGSYEQYF.

The chain combines TRBV7-2 with TRBJ2-7; TRBD2 matches 8 bases. The germline V gene encodes CDR1 SGHTA and CDR2 FQGNSA. The V segment lost 4 bases and the J segment 9 bases; nucleotides outside the gene matches: 5. This CDR3 contains 12 residues. The CDR3 DNA reads as TGTGCCAGCAGCTATATCGGGAGGGTGCAGTACTTC. This encodes CASSYIGRVQYF.

The V call is TRBV6-2 or TRBV6-3, the J call TRBJ2-7, with 10 bases fitting TRBD2. Germline assignment: CDR1 MNHEY and CDR2 SVGEGT. With 0 bases clipped from V and 3 bases from J, the junction kept 5 bases outside the gene matches. The CDR3 runs to 16 residues. This CDR3 reads CASSYSRTSGRYEQYF. The CDR3 DNA sequence: TGTGCCAGCAGTTACTCGAGGACTAGCGGACGCTACGAGCAGTACTTC.

The V call is TRBV18, the J call TRBJ1-2; the D is unclear. V lost 0 bases, J lost 3 bases, and 8 bases lay in between. The CDR3 consists of 14 residues. Germline lookup yields CDR1 KGHSH and CDR2 LQKENI. The DNA of the CDR3 is TGTGCCAGCTCACCACCCGGGGAGGACTATGGCTACACCTTC. Translation: CASSPPGEDYGYTF.

The chain has TRBV18 and TRBJ2-3; D remains ambiguous. The CDR3 is made up of 13 amino acids. CDR1 is KGHSH, CDR2 LQKENI, per germline. V was clipped by 2 bases and J by 6 bases, with 9 bases between them. The DNA of the CDR3 is TGTGCCAGCTCACCAAGTTCGGTGGATACGCAGTATTTT. It encodes CASSPSSVDTQYF.

The chain has TRBV28 and TRBJ1-5; D might be TRBD1 (6 bases). The CDR3 spans 18 residues. CDR1 MDHEN and CDR2 SYDVKM come from the germline V gene. The V end was cut by 10 bases, the J end by 1 base, with 26 bases between. CDR3 sequence reads: CATISGGGGELSNQPQHF. The CDR3 DNA sequence: TGTGCCACCATATCTGGGGGAGGGGGGGAACTAAGCAATCAGCCCCAGCATTTT.

The chain uses TRBV19 and TRBJ2-1; TRBD1 aligns across 7 bases. Losses at the gene ends were 4 bases for V and 9 bases for J; bases not matched to a gene: 12. The length of the CDR3 is 15 residues. CDR1 LNHDA and CDR2 SQIVND come from the germline V gene (reference sequence). The CDR3 reads CASSTWTPTGSEQFF. CDR3 nucleotides: TGTGCCAGTAGTACATGGACCCCGACAGGGTCTGAGCAGTTCTTC.